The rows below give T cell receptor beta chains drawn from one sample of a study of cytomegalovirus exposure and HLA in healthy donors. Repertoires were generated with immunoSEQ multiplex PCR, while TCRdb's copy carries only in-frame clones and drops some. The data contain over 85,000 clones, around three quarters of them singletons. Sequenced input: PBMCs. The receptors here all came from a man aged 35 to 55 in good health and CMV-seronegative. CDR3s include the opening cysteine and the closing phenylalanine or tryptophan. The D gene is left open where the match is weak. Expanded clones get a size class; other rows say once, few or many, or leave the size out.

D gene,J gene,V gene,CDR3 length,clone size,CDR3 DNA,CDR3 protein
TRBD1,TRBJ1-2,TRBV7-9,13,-,TGTGCCAGCAGCTTGGGACAGGGCGGAGGCTACACCTTC,CASSLGQGGGYTF
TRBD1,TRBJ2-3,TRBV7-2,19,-,TGTGCCAGCAGCAGGCGCGGGTACGGGACAGGGTACGGCACAGATACGCAGTATTTT,CASSRRGYGTGYGTDTQYF
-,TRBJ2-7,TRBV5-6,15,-,TGTGCCAGCAGCTTGTGGGTGTCGGGAACCTACGAGCAGTACTTC,CASSLWVSGTYEQYF
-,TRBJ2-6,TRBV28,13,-,TGTGCCAGCAGGGACACTGGGGCCAACGTCCTGACTTTC,CASRDTGANVLTF
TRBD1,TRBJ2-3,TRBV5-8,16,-,TGTGCCAGCAGCCCAACAGGGGCCAGCGAAGGAGATACGCAGTATTTT,CASSPTGASEGDTQYF
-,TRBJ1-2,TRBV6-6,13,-,TGTGCCAGCAGTGGCTTACAGGGTCTTGGCTACACCTTC,CASSGLQGLGYTF
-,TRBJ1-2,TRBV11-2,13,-,TGTGCCAGCAGCTTAGCCGGAGCCTATGGCTACACCTTC,CASSLAGAYGYTF
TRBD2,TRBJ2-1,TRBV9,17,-,TGTGCCAGCAGCGCCACAAAGACTAGCGGGGGGTACAATGAGCAGTTCTTC,CASSATKTSGGYNEQFF
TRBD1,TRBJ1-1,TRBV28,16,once,TGTGCCAGCAGTTTTTCGGTCGACAGGGTTGGGACTGAAGCTTTCTTT,CASSFSVDRVGTEAFF
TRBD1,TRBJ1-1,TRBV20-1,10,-,TGCAGTGCTGCCCGGGACAGCGCTTTCTTT,CSAARDSAFF
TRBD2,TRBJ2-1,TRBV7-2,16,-,TGTGCCAGCAGCTTAGATAAGCGGGGGGGCCGGGCTGAGCAGTTCTTC,CASSLDKRGGRAEQFF
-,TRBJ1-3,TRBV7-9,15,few,TGTGCCAGCAGCTCCCAGGGGTCTCCTGGAAACACCATATATTTT,CASSSQGSPGNTIYF
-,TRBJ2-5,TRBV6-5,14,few,TGTGCCAGCAGTTACTCAGGAGGGGCAGAGACCCAGTACTTC,CASSYSGGAETQYF
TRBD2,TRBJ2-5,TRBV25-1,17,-,TGTGCCAGCAGCAACGTTCCCGGGACTACCGGGAGGGAGACCCAGTACTTC,CASSNVPGTTGRETQYF
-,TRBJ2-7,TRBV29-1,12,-,TGCAGCGTTGAAAGGACTTCGGGCGAGCAGTACTTC,CSVERTSGEQYF
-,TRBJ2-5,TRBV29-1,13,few,TGCAGCGTCCCAAACGACAGTCAAGAGACCCAGTACTTC,CSVPNDSQETQYF
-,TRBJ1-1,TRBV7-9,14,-,TGTTCCAGCAGCTTAAATCCATTGAACAGTGAAGCTTTCTTT,CSSSLNPLNSEAFF
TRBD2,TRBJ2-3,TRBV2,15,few,TGTGCCAGCAGGCGACTAGCGGGATTTACAGATACGCAGTATTTT,CASRRLAGFTDTQYF
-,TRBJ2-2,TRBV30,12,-,TGTGCCTGGCCGCAGGGCACCGGGGAGCTGTTTTTT,CAWPQGTGELFF
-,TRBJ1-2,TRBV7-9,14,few,TGTTCCAGCAGCCCGTCCACATCCAACTATGGCTACACCTTC,CSSSPSTSNYGYTF
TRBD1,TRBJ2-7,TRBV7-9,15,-,TGTGCCAGCAGCTTGGGGGGACAGGGGGCTTACGAGCAGTACTTC,CASSLGGQGAYEQYF
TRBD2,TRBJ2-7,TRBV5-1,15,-,TGCGCCAGCAGCTTTGGGACTAGCGGGAAGGATGAGCAGTACTTC,CASSFGTSGKDEQYF
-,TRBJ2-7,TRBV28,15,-,TGTGCCAGCGGGCCCGTCGGCCTTTATAAGGACGAGCAGTACTTC,CASGPVGLYKDEQYF
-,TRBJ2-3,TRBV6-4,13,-,TGTGCCAGCGGAGTTAATGCCGGGGATACGCAGTATTTT,CASGVNAGDTQYF